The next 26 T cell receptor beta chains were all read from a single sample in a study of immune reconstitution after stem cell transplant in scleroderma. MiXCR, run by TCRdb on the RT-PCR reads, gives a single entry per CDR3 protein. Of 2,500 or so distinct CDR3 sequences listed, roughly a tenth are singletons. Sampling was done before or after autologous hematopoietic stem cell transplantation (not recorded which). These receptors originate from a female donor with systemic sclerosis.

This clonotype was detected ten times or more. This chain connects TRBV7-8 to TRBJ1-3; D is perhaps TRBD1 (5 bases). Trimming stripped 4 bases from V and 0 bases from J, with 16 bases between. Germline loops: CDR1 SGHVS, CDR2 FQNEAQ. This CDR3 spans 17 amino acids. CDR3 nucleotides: TGTGCCAGCAGCTCCGCCCTCCAGGGCCACTCTGGAAACACCATATATTTT. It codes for CASSSALQGHSGNTIYF. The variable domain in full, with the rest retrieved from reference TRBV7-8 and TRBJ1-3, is GAGVSQSPRYKVAKRGQDVALRCDPISGHVSLFWYQQALGQGPEFLTYFQNEAQLDKSGLPSDRFFAERPEGSVSTLKIQRTQQEDSAVYLCASSSALQGHSGNTIYFGEGSWLTVV.

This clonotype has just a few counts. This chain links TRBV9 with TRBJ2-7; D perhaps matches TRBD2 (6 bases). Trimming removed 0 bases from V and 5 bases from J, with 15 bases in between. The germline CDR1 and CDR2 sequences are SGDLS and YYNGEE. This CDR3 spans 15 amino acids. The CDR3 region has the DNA TGTGCCAGCAGCGTAGGCGGAGGGGAGGACGACGAGCAGTACTTC. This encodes CASSVGGGEDDEQYF.

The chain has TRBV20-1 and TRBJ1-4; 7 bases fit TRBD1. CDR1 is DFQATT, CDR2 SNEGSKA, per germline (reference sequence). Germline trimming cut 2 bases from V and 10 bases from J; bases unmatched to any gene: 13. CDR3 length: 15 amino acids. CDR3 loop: CSARFPGQAYVKLFF. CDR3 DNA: TGCAGTGCTAGATTTCCAGGACAGGCGTATGTAAAACTGTTTTTT.

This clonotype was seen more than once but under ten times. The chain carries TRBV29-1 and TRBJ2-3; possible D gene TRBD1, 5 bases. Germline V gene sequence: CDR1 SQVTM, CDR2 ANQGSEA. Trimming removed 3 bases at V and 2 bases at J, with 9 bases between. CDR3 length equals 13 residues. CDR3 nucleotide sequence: TGCAGCGTTGATCAGGGTTACACAGATACGCAGTATTTT. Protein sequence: CSVDQGYTDTQYF.

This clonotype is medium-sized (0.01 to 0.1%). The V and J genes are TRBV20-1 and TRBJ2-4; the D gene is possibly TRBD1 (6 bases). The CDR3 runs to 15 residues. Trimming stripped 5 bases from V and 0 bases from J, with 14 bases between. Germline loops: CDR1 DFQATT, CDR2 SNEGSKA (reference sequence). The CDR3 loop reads CSAVPRGLAKNIQYF. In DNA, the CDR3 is TGCAGTGCTGTACCCAGGGGTCTAGCCAAAAACATTCAGTACTTC.

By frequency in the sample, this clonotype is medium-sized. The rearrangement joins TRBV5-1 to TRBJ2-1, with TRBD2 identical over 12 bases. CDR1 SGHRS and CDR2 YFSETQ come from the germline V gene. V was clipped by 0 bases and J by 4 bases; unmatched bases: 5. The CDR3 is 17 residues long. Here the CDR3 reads CASSLGRLAGEYNEQFF. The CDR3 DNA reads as TGCGCCAGCAGCTTGGGCCGACTAGCGGGGGAGTACAATGAGCAGTTCTTC.

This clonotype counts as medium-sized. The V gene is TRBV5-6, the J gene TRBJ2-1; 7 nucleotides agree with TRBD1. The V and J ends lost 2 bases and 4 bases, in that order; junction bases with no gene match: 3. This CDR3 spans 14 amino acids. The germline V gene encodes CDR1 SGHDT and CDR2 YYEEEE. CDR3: CASSFGTEYNEQFF. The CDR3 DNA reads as TGTGCCAGCAGCTTCGGGACAGAGTACAATGAGCAGTTCTTC.

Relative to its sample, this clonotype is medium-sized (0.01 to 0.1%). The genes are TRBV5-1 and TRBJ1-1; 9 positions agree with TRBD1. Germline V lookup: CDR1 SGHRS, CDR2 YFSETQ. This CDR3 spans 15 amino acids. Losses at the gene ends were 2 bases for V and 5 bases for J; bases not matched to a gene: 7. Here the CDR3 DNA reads TGCGCCAGCAGCTTAGACAGGGGGGGAGGAACTGAAGCTTTCTTT. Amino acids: CASSLDRGGGTEAFF.

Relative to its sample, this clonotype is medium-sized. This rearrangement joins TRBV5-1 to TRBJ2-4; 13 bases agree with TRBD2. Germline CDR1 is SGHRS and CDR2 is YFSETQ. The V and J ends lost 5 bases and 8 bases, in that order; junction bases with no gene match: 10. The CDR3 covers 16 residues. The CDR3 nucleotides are TGCGCCAGCAGAACCGGGACTAGCGGGGAGTGGGACATTCAGTACTTC. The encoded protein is CASRTGTSGEWDIQYF.

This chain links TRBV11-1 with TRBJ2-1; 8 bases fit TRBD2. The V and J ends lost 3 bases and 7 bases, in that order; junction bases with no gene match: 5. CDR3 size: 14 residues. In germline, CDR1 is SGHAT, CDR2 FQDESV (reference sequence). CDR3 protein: CASSFTSGQNEQFF. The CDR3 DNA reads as TGTGCCAGCAGCTTTACTAGCGGCCAGAATGAGCAGTTCTTC. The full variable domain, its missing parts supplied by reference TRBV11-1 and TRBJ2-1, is EAEVAQSPRYKITEKSQAVAFWCDPISGHATLYWYRQILGQGPELLVQFQDESVVDDSQLPKDRFSAERLKGVDSTLKIQPAELGDSAMYLCASSFTSGQNEQFFGPGTRLTVL.

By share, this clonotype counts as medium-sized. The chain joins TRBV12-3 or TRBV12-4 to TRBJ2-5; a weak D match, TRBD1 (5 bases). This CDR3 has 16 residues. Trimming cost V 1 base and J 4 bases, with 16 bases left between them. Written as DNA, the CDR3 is TGTGCCAGCAGTTTAGTCCCCGCAGGGCAAGGAGAGACCCAGTACTTC. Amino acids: CASSLVPAGQGETQYF.

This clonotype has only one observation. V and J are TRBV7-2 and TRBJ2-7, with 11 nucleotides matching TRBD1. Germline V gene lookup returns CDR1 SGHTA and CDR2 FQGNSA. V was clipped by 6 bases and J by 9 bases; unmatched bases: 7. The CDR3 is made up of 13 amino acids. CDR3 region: CASSPDRGRGQYF. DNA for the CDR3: TGTGCCAGCAGTCCGGACAGGGGGCGAGGGCAGTACTTC.

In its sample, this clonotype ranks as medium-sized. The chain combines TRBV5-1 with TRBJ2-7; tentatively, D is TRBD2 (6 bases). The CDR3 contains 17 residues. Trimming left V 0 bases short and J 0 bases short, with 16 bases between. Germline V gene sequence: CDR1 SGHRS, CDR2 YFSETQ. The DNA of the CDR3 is TGCGCCAGCAGCTTGGGGGGAGGAGCGGCGGGCTCCTACGAGCAGTACTTC. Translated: CASSLGGGAAGSYEQYF.

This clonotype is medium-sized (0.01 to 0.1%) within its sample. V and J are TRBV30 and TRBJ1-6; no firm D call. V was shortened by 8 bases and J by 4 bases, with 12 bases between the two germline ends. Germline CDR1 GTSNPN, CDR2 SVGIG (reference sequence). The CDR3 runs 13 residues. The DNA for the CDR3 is TGTGCCGCAGGACGGACTTATAATTCACCCCTCCACTTT. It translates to CAAGRTYNSPLHF.

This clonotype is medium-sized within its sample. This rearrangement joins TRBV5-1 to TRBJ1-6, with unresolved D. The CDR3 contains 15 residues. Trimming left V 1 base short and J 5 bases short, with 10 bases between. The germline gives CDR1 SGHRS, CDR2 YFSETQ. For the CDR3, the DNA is TGCGCCAGCAGCTTGTTGCGTCGGGATAATTCACCCCTCCACTTT. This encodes CASSLLRRDNSPLHF.

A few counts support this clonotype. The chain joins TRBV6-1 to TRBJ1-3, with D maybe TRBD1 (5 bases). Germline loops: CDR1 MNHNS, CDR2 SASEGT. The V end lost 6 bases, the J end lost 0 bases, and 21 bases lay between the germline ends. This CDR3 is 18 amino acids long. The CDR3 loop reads CASRHRLETPYSGNTIYF. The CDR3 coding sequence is TGTGCCAGCAGACACAGGCTGGAGACCCCGTACTCTGGAAACACCATATATTTT.

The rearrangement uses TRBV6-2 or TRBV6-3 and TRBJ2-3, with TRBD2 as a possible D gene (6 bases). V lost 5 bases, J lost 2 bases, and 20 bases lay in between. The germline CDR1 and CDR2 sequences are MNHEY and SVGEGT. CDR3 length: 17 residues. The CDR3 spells CASSRTRRGGLTDTQYF. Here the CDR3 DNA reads TGTGCCAGCAGTAGAACCCGGAGGGGCGGGCTCACAGATACGCAGTATTTT.

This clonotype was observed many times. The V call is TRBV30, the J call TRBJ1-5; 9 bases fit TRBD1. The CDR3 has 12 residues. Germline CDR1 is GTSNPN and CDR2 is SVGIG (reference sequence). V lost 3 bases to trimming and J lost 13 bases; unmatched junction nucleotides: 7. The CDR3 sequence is CAWRLTGGPQHF. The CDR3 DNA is TGTGCCTGGAGACTTACAGGGGGCCCTCAGCATTTT.

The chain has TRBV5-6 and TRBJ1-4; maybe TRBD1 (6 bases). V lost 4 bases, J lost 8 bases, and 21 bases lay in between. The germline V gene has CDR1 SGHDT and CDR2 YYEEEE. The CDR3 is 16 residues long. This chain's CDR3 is CASSTPKGGRDEKLFF. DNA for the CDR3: TGTGCCAGCAGCACACCCAAGGGGGGCAGGGACGAAAAACTGTTTTTT.

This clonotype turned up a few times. The CDR3 nucleotides read TGTGCCAGCTCGGGTAGCGGGAACACCGGGGAGCTGTTTTTT. Translation gives CASSGSGNTGELFF. The chain is built from TRBV25-1 and TRBJ2-2; possible D gene TRBD2, 6 bases. Per the germline V gene, CDR1 is MGHDK and CDR2 is SYGVNS. Trimming took off 8 bases at V and 1 base at J, with 11 bases between the two ends. The CDR3 spans 14 residues.

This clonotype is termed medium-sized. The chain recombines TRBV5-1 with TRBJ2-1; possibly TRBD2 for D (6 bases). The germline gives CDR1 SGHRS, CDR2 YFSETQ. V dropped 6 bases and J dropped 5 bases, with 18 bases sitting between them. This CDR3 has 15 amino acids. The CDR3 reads CASNRDGGRHNEQFF. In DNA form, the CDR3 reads TGCGCCAGCAACCGGGATGGAGGGCGACACAATGAGCAGTTCTTC.

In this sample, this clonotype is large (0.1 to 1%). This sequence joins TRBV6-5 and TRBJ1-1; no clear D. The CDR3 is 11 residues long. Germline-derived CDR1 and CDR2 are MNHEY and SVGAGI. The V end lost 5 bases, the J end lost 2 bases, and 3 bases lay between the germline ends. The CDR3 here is CASSHNTEAFF. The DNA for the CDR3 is TGTGCCAGCAGTCACAACACTGAAGCTTTCTTT.

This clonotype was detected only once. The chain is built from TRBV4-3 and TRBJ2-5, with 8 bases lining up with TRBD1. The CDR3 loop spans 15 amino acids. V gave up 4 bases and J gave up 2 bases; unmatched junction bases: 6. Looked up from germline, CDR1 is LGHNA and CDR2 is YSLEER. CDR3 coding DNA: TGCGCCAGCAGCCCCGGGACAGGCGAACAAGAGACCCAGTACTTC. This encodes CASSPGTGEQETQYF.

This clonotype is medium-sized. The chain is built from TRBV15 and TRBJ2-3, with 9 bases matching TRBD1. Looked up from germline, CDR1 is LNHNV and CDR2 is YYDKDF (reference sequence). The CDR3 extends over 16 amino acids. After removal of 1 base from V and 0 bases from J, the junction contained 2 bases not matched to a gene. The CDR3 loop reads CATSRGDRASTDTQYF. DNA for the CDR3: TGTGCCACCAGCAGAGGGGACAGGGCTAGCACAGATACGCAGTATTTT.

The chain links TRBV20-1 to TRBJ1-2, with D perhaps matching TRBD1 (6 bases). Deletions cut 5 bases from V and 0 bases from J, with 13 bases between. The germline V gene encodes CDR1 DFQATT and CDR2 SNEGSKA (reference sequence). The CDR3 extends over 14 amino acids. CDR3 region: CSASDRTSNYGYTF. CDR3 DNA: TGCAGTGCTTCCGACAGGACTTCTAACTATGGCTACACCTTC.

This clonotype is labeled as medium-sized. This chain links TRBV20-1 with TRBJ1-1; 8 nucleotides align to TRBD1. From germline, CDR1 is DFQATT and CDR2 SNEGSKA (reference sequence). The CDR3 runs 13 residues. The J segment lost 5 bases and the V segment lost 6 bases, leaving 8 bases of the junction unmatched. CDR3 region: CSATGTGGTEAFF. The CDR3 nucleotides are TGCAGTGCAACTGGGACAGGCGGAACTGAAGCTTTCTTT.